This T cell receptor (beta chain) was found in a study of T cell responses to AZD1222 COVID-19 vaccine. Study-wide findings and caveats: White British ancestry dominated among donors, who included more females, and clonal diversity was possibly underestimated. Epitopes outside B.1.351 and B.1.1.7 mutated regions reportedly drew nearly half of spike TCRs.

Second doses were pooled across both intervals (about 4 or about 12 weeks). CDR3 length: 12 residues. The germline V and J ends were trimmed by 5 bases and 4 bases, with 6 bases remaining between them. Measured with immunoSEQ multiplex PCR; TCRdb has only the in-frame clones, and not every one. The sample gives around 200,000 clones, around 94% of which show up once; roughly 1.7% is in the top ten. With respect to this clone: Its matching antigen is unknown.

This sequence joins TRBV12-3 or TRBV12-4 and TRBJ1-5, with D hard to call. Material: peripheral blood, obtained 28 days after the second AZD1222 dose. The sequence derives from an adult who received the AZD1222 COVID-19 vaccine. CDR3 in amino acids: CASSTLNQPQHF. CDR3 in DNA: TGTGCCAGCAGTACATTGAATCAGCCCCAGCATTTT.